The 17 T cell receptor beta chains reported below all come from one sample, sequenced in a study of OX40 agonist ivuxolimab in advanced cancers. Assay: immunoSEQ multiplex PCR; the TCRdb copy retains only in-frame clones and omits some. The sample has 70,000 or so clones, 65% to 85% seen once. The material was CD4+ or CD8+ T cells sorted from blood, obtained in a trial of the OX40 agonist ivuxolimab. The receptors derive from an adult with an advanced solid tumor such as melanoma, head and neck, liver or kidney cancer.

The V and J genes are TRBV29-1 and TRBJ1-1; 8 bases fit TRBD1. CDR1 SQVTM and CDR2 ANQGSEA come from the germline V gene. This CDR3 comprises 13 residues. V was clipped by 7 bases and J by 0 bases; unmatched bases: 4. The CDR3 loop reads CSGTTGVNTEAFF. DNA for the CDR3: TGCAGCGGAACGACAGGGGTGAACACTGAAGCTTTCTTT.

The chain employs TRBV27 and TRBJ1-1, with a possible D match to TRBD1 (5 bases). V gave up 6 bases and J gave up 1 base, with 18 bases separating them. CDR1 MNHEY and CDR2 SMNVEV come from the germline V gene (reference sequence). The length of the CDR3 is 16 residues. CDR3 amino acids: CASRLNKGRGNTEAFF. The CDR3 DNA follows: TGTGCCAGCAGACTAAATAAGGGGCGGGGGAACACTGAAGCTTTCTTT.

V usage is TRBV5-1 and J usage is TRBJ1-1; D ambiguous. The germline gives CDR1 SGHRS, CDR2 YFSETQ. The germline V and J ends were trimmed by 2 bases and 1 base, with 12 bases remaining between them. The CDR3 is made up of 15 amino acids. The CDR3 sequence: CASSFGQVGNTEAFF. CDR3 bases: TGCGCCAGCAGCTTTGGGCAGGTGGGGAACACTGAAGCTTTCTTT.

The chain uses TRBV27 and TRBJ2-5, with 8 bases identical to TRBD2. Germline assignment: CDR1 MNHEY and CDR2 SMNVEV (reference sequence). Losses at the gene ends were 8 bases for V and 2 bases for J; bases not matched to a gene: 10. The CDR3 consists of 15 residues. CDR3 nucleotides: TGTGCCAGCGGCGGACTAGCCGGCACACAAGAGACCCAGTACTTC. Its translation: CASGGLAGTQETQYF.

The genes are TRBV6-6 and TRBJ2-7, with 9 bases identical to TRBD2. J was trimmed by 3 bases and V by 5 bases; bases with no gene match: 11. In germline, CDR1 is MNHNY, CDR2 SVGAGI (reference sequence). This CDR3 is built from 16 residues. In DNA, the CDR3 is TGTGCCAGCAGTCCCAACCCTGCGGGGGGGTTCTACGAGCAGTACTTC. Amino acid sequence: CASSPNPAGGFYEQYF.

On this clone itself: The sample carries other DNA sequences with the same CDR3. This chain connects TRBV7-2 to TRBJ2-5; D may be TRBD2 (6 bases). Germline V lookup: CDR1 SGHTA, CDR2 FQGNSA. V lost 5 bases and J 4 bases, leaving 14 bases between the germline ends. The CDR3 consists of 14 residues. The CDR3 reads CASSPSAGRETQYF. CDR3 nucleotide sequence: TGTGCCAGCAGCCCGTCGGCGGGGCGAGAGACCCAGTACTTC.

This chain joins TRBV27 and TRBJ1-2; perhaps TRBD1 as D (5 bases). Trimming removed 6 bases at V and 0 bases at J, with 14 bases between. Germline V gene sequence: CDR1 MNHEY, CDR2 SMNVEV (reference sequence). This CDR3 spans 15 amino acids. This chain's CDR3 is CASRSDLTANYGYTF. The CDR3 DNA sequence: TGTGCCAGCAGAAGCGACCTGACAGCTAACTATGGCTACACCTTC.

This sequence joins TRBV19 and TRBJ2-3; D is unresolved. Germline lookup yields CDR1 LNHDA and CDR2 SQIVND (reference sequence). Trimming pared 3 bases from V and 5 bases from J, leaving 18 bases between. This CDR3 spans 16 amino acids. The DNA of the CDR3 is TGTGCCAGTAGTATCACTCTTGAAATTTCAGGAGATACGCAGTATTTT. Translation gives CASSITLEISGDTQYF.

This clone was picked up one time. This chain connects TRBV5-1 to TRBJ2-7; D not certain. Trimming left V 3 bases short and J 3 bases short, with 7 bases between. The CDR3 has 12 residues. The germline V gene encodes CDR1 SGHRS and CDR2 YFSETQ. This chain's CDR3 is CASSSKNYEQYF. The CDR3 nucleotides are TGCGCCAGCAGCTCCAAAAACTACGAGCAGTACTTC. The full variable domain, in which reference TRBV5-1 and TRBJ2-7 provide the parts outside the CDR3, is KAGVTQTPRYLIKTRGQQVTLSCSPISGHRSVSWYQQTPGQGLQFLFEYFSETQRNKGNFPGRFSGRQFSNSRSEMNVSTLELGDSALYLCASSSKNYEQYFGPGTRLTVT.

In this sample, this clone turned up once. The chain combines TRBV19 with TRBJ2-3; 12 bases map to TRBD1. Germline trimming cut 9 bases from V and 6 bases from J; bases unmatched to any gene: 7. The CDR3 has 14 amino acids. CDR1 is LNHDA and CDR2 is SQIVND in the germline V gene (reference sequence). The CDR3 nucleotides are TGTGCCAGCGGGGACAGGGGGCGCGGGGATACGCAGTATTTT. Its protein is CASGDRGRGDTQYF.

J is TRBJ1-1 and V is TRBV5-1; 8 bases agree with TRBD1. The germline V gene has CDR1 SGHRS and CDR2 YFSETQ. The trim removed 5 bases at V and 6 bases at J, leaving 12 bases unmatched. The CDR3 spans 15 residues. CDR3: CASRRTGQLFAEAFF. CDR3 sequence (DNA): TGCGCCAGCAGGAGGACAGGGCAGCTATTCGCTGAAGCTTTCTTT. The variable domain in full, completed from reference TRBV5-1 and TRBJ1-1, reads KAGVTQTPRYLIKTRGQQVTLSCSPISGHRSVSWYQQTPGQGLQFLFEYFSETQRNKGNFPGRFSGRQFSNSRSEMNVSTLELGDSALYLCASRRTGQLFAEAFFGQGTRLTVV.

The chain links TRBV6-1 to TRBJ2-1, with D perhaps TRBD2 (5 bases). Trimming shortened V by 7 bases and J by 0 bases, and 13 bases separated the two germline ends. The CDR3 consists of 15 residues. Germline V gene lookup returns CDR1 MNHNS and CDR2 SASEGT. The CDR3, as DNA: TGTGCCAGCATTGGGAGACGGGGCTCCTACAATGAGCAGTTCTTC. This encodes CASIGRRGSYNEQFF.

This clone is a singleton in its sample. This sequence joins TRBV11-3 and TRBJ2-3; unclear D gene. V lost 7 bases, J lost 0 bases, and 8 bases lay in between. The germline gives CDR1 SGHNT, CDR2 YENEEA. This CDR3 spans 13 amino acids. The DNA for the CDR3 is TGTGCCAGCAAGGACGGTAGCACAGATACGCAGTATTTT. The encoded protein is CASKDGSTDTQYF.

The chain combines TRBV4-1 with TRBJ2-2; 10 positions match TRBD1. The CDR3 length is 16 residues. The V gene's germline CDR1 is MGHRA and CDR2 YSYEKL. V shed 0 bases and J 6 bases; nucleotides not matched to a gene: 4. The CDR3 sequence: CASSQEGQGSAGELFF. The CDR3 DNA is TGCGCCAGCAGCCAAGAGGGACAGGGGAGCGCCGGGGAGCTGTTTTTT.

This clone appeared once. V is TRBV29-1 and J is TRBJ2-7; 11 nucleotides line up with TRBD2. This CDR3 region has 16 residues. With V trimmed by 2 bases and J by 7 bases, 13 bases remained unmatched. Germline assignment: CDR1 SQVTM and CDR2 ANQGSEA. The CDR3 protein is CSVENTSGGLTEEQYF. The CDR3 nucleotides read TGCAGCGTTGAAAATACTAGCGGGGGCCTAACGGAGGAGCAGTACTTC.

The chain has TRBV5-1 and TRBJ2-3; D might be TRBD2 (6 bases). Germline V CDR1 and CDR2: SGHRS, YFSETQ. V lost 4 bases, J lost 2 bases, and 17 bases lay in between. The CDR3 runs 16 residues. CDR3 region: CASSDGGPSFTDTQYF. DNA of the CDR3: TGCGCCAGCAGCGACGGGGGACCTTCCTTCACAGATACGCAGTATTTT.

The chain employs TRBV27 and TRBJ2-6; D not resolved. Germline CDR1 and CDR2: MNHEY and SMNVEV (reference sequence). Trimming stripped 6 bases from V and 1 base from J, with 7 bases between. The CDR3 spans 14 residues. This chain's CDR3 is CASSSISGANVLTF. The CDR3 coding sequence is TGTGCCAGCAGCTCAATTTCTGGGGCCAACGTCCTGACTTTC.